Below, 2 T cell receptor beta chains from the same sample are listed, as sequenced in a study of monozygotic twins with inflammatory bowel disease. Reprocessing the 5' RACE reads, TCRdb reports a single entry for every CDR3 protein and omits DNA. The repertoire table contains 210,000 or so distinct CDR3 sequences. Material for sequencing was blood. The receptors were gathered from a human donor with ulcerative colitis or Crohn's disease, or a healthy co-twin of an affected twin (not recorded which).

Here the CDR3 reads CASGATKNIQYF. V usage is TRBV14 and J usage is TRBJ2-4. The CDR3 extends over 12 amino acids. Germline V gene lookup returns CDR1 SGHDN and CDR2 FVKESK.

The gene calls are TRBV5-1 and TRBJ2-5; TCRdb returns TRBD1, unconfirmable since there is no DNA. This CDR3 has 14 residues. Germline values: CDR1 SGHRS, CDR2 YFSETQ. CDR3 loop: CASSPPGQSETQYF.